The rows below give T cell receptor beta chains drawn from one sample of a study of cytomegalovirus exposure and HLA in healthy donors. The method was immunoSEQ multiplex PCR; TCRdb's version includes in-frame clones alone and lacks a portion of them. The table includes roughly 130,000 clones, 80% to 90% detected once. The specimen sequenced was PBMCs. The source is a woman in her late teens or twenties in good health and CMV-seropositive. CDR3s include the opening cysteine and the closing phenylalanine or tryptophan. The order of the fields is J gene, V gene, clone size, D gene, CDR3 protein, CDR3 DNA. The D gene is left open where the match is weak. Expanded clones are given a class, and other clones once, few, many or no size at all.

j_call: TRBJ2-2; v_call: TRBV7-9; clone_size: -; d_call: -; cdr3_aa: CSSSLGTVNTGELFF; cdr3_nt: TGTTCCAGCAGCTTAGGTACAGTGAACACCGGGGAGCTGTTTTTT
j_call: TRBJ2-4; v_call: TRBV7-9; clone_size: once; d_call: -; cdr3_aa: CASSPGQKNIQYF; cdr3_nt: TGTGCCAGCAGCCCAGGACAGAAAAACATTCAGTACTTC
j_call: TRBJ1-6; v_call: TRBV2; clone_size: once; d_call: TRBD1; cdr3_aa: CASRLDRELFDSYNSPLHF; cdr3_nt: TGTGCCAGCAGGCTGGACAGGGAGCTTTTCGACTCCTATAATTCACCCCTCCACTTT
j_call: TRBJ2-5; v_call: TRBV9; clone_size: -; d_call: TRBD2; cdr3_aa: CASSVGGGKGQETQYF; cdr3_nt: TGTGCCAGCAGCGTAGGGGGGGGGAAGGGGCAAGAGACCCAGTACTTC
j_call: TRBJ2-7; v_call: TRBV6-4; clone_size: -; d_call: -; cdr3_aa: CASSVRGHHEQYF; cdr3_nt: TGTGCCAGCAGTGTTCGGGGTCACCACGAACAGTACTTC
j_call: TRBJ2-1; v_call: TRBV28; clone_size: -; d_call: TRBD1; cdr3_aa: CASRQGQGVGNEQFF; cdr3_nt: TGTGCCAGCAGACAGGGACAGGGGGTAGGGAATGAGCAGTTCTTC
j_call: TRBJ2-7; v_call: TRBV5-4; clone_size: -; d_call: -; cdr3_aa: CASSSGSYEQYF; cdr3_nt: TGTGCCAGCAGCTCGGGGTCCTACGAGCAGTACTTC
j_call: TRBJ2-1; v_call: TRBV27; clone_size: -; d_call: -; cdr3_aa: CASSLAGNSGFEQFF; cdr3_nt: TGTGCCAGCAGTTTAGCGGGGAACTCCGGCTTTGAGCAGTTCTTC
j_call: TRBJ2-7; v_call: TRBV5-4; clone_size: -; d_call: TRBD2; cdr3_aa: CAAGGTEEQYF; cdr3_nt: TGTGCCGCGGGGGGAACGGAGGAGCAGTACTTC
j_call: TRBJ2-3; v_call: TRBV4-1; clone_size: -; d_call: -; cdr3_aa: CASSHADSSTDTQYF; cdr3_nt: TGCGCCAGCAGCCATGCAGACAGCAGCACAGATACGCAGTATTTT
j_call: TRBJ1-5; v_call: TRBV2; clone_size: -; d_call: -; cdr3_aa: CARGGDGNQPQHF; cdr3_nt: TGTGCCAGGGGGGGGGATGGCAATCAGCCCCAGCATTTT
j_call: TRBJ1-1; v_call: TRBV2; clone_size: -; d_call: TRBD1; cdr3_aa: CASQWGTGASAFF; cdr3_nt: TGTGCCAGCCAATGGGGGACAGGGGCGAGCGCTTTCTTT
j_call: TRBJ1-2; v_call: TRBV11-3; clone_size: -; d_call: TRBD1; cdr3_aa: CASFPEDRERYGYTF; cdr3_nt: TGTGCCAGCTTCCCTGAGGACAGGGAAAGGTATGGCTACACCTTC
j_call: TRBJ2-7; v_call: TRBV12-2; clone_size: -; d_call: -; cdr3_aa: CASRPGTGGRCYEQYF; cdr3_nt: TGTGCAAGTCGCCCTGGGACAGGGGGACGCTGCTACGAGCAGTACTTC
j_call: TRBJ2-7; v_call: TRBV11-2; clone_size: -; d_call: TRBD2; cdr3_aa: CASSLVPSGGYEQYF; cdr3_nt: TGTGCCAGCAGCTTAGTGCCTAGCGGGGGCTACGAGCAGTACTTC
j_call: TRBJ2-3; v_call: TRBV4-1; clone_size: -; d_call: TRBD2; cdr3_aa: CASSQVGGGADTQYF; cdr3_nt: TGCGCCAGCAGCCAAGTGGGGGGAGGGGCAGATACGCAGTATTTT
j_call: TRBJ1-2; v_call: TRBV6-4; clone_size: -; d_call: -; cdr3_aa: CASSDREGGYTF; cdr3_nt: TGTGCCAGCAGTGACAGGGAGGGTGGCTACACCTTC
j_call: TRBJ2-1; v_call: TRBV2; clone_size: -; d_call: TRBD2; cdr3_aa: CASSFGLAGGHNEQFF; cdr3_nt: TGTGCCAGCAGCTTCGGACTAGCGGGGGGCCACAATGAGCAGTTCTTC
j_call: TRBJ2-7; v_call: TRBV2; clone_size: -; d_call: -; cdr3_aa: CASSKSESSSYEQYF; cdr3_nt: TGTGCCAGCAGCAAATCCGAATCGAGCTCCTACGAGCAGTACTTC
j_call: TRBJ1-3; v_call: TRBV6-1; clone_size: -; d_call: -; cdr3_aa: CASSGRGNSGNTIYF; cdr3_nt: TGTGCCAGCAGTGGTAGGGGAAACTCTGGAAACACCATATATTTT
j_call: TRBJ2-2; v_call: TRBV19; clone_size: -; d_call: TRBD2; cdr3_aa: CASSMAGEDGELFF; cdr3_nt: TGTGCCAGTAGTATGGCGGGGGAGGACGGGGAGCTGTTTTTT
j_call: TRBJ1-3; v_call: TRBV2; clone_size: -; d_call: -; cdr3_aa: CASISRDSGNTIYF; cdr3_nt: TGTGCCAGCATCAGCCGGGACTCTGGAAACACCATATATTTT
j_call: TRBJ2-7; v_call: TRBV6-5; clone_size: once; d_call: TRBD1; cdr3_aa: CASSRKTGAAYEQYF; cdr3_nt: TGTGCCAGCAGTCGGAAGACAGGGGCGGCCTACGAGCAGTACTTC
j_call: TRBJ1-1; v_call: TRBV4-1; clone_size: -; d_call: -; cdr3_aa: CASSQEGARTEAFF; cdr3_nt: TGCGCCAGCAGCCAAGAGGGGGCGCGCACTGAAGCTTTCTTT
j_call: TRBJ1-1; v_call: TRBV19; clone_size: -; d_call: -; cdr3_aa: CASQYGDTEAFF; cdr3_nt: TGTGCCAGTCAATACGGGGACACTGAAGCTTTCTTT
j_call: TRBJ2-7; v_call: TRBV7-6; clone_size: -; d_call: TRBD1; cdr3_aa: CASSLDQGVSYEQYF; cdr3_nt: TGTGCCAGCAGCTTAGACCAGGGGGTGAGCTACGAGCAGTACTTC
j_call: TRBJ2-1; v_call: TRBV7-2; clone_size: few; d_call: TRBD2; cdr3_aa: CASSLSGGAYNEQFF; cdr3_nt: TGTGCCAGCAGCCTGAGCGGGGGAGCTTACAATGAGCAGTTCTTC
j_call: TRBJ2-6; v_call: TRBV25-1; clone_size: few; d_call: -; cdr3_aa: CASSEQTGANVLTF; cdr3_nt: TGTGCCAGCAGTGAACAGACTGGGGCCAACGTCCTGACTTTC
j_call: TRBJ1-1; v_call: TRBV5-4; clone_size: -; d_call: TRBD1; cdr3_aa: CASSPPGTGSTEAFF; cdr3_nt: TGTGCCAGCAGCCCACCTGGGACAGGAAGCACTGAAGCTTTCTTT
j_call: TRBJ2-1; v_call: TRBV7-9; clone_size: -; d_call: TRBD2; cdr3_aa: CASGSGVTSGVSEQFF; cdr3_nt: TGTGCCAGCGGGAGTGGGGTGACTAGCGGGGTTAGTGAGCAGTTCTTC
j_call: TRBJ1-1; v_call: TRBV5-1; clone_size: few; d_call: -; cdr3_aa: CASSPAGDTEAFF; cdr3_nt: TGCGCCAGCAGCCCCGCAGGGGACACTGAAGCTTTCTTT
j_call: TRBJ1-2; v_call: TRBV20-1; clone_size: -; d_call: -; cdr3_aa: CSARGGDRYTF; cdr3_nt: TGCAGTGCTAGAGGGGGGGATCGCTACACCTTC
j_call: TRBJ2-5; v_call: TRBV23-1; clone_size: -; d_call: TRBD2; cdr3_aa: CASSQSPASGGLHQETQYF; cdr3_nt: TGCGCCAGCAGTCAATCGCCGGCTAGCGGGGGCCTACACCAAGAGACCCAGTACTTC
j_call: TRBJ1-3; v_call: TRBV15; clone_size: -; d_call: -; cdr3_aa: CATSNPAGASGNTIYF; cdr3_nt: TGTGCCACCAGCAACCCCGCGGGGGCTTCTGGAAACACCATATATTTT
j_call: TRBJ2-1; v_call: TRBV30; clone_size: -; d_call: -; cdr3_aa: CAWSAIMREQFF; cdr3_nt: TGTGCCTGGAGTGCCATCATGAGAGAGCAGTTCTTC
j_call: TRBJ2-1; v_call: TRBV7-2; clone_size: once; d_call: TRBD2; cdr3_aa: CASSPMGGAGATYNEQFF; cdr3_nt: TGTGCCAGCAGCCCCATGGGGGGAGCGGGGGCAACTTACAATGAGCAGTTCTTC
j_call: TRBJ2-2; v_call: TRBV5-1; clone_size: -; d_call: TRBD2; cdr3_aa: CASSLFPAGGPAGELFF; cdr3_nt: TGCGCCAGCAGCTTGTTTCCAGCGGGGGGGCCGGCCGGGGAGCTGTTTTTT
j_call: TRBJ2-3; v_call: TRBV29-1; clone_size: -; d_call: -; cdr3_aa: CSVLSTDTQYF; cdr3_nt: TGCAGCGTTCTTAGCACAGATACGCAGTATTTT
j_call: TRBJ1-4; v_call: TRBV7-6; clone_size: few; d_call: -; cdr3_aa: CASSPLGMGNEKLFF; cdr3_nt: TGTGCCAGCAGCCCTCTAGGAATGGGTAATGAAAAACTGTTTTTT
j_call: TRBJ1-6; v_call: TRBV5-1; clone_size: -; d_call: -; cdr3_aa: CASSWEGGHNSPLHF; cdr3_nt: TGCGCCAGCAGCTGGGAGGGGGGGCACAATTCACCCCTCCACTTT
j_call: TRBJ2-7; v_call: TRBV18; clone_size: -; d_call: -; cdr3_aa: CASSPKGGPYEQYF; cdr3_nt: TGTGCCAGCTCACCAAAGGGAGGTCCCTACGAGCAGTACTTC
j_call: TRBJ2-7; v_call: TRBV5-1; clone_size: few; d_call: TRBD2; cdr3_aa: CASSLAGGHFYEQYF; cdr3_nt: TGCGCCAGCAGCCTAGCGGGGGGCCATTTCTACGAGCAGTACTTC
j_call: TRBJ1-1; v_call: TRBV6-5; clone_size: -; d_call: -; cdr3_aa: CASSYSRYGNTEAFF; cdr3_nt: TGTGCCAGCAGTTACTCGAGGTATGGGAACACTGAAGCTTTCTTT